This TCR beta chain appears in the sequencing data of a study of identical twins. Whole-study findings and limits: Monozygotic twins shared more out-of-frame TCR alpha than recombination models predicted.

This clonotype was seen at least ten times. The antigen is not known. TCRdb processed the 5' RACE reads anew with MiXCR; each CDR3 protein has one entry. Of under 400,000 distinct CDR3 sequences listed, roughly 9% were seen once; the top ten hold more than 8%. The CDR3 is 16 amino acids. V gave up 1 base and J gave up 5 bases, with 18 bases separating them. In germline, CDR1 is DFQATT, CDR2 SNEGSKA (reference sequence). This TCR was recovered from a woman between 50 and 59 years old in good health. The specimen was naive T cells sorted from blood. V is TRBV20-1 and J is TRBJ1-5; maybe TRBD1 (5 bases). The CDR3 reads CSARVWGTTRDQPQHF. The CDR3 DNA is TGCAGTGCTAGAGTTTGGGGGACTACTCGCGATCAGCCCCAGCATTTT.